The 27 T cell receptor beta chains below were found in one sample sequenced in a study of T cell responses to AZD1222 COVID-19 vaccine. Only in-frame clones appear in the TCRdb table, and some are missing; sequencing was by immunoSEQ multiplex PCR. In the table there are roughly 100,000 clones, around 80% of which are singletons. This sample comprised peripheral blood, obtained on day 0 of AZD1222 vaccination. These receptors all come from an adult in good health.

The chain has TRBV7-2 and TRBJ1-1, with 8 bases that match TRBD1. Germline trimming cut 0 bases from V and 1 base from J; bases unmatched to any gene: 1. This CDR3 has 15 residues. CDR1 and CDR2 from the germline V gene are SGHTA and FQGNSA. CDR3 loop: CASSLAGTGNTEAFF. The DNA of the CDR3 is TGTGCCAGCAGCTTAGCGGGGACAGGGAACACTGAAGCTTTCTTT. The whole variable domain, remainder taken from reference TRBV7-2 and TRBJ1-1, is GAGVSQSPSNKVTEKGKDVELRCDPISGHTALYWYRQSLGQGLEFLIYFQGNSAPDKSGLPSDRFSAERTGGSVSTLTIQRTQQEDSAVYLCASSLAGTGNTEAFFGQGTRLTVV.

This clone has only a few counts. The chain links TRBV7-6 to TRBJ1-1; D remains ambiguous. The germline gives CDR1 SGHVS, CDR2 FNYEAQ. The CDR3 length is 13 residues. Deletions cut 7 bases from V and 1 base from J, with 10 bases between. The CDR3 reads CASTPKANTEAFF. In DNA form, the CDR3 reads TGTGCCAGCACTCCGAAAGCGAACACTGAAGCTTTCTTT.

V and J are TRBV7-2 and TRBJ1-6, with 9 bases fitting TRBD1. This CDR3 has 19 amino acids. V dropped 4 bases and J dropped 5; count of bases not matched to a gene: 15. The germline gives CDR1 SGHTA, CDR2 FQGNSA. The CDR3 DNA sequence: TGTGCCAGCAGCTCCGTCCCGGGACAGGGATCTTTGAATAATTCACCCCTCCACTTT. Protein: CASSSVPGQGSLNNSPLHF.

The V gene is TRBV19, the J gene TRBJ2-7; D not resolved. CDR1 and CDR2 (germline): LNHDA, SQIVND (reference sequence). Between the trimmed V and J ends, which lost 4 bases and 4 bases, there was a span of 11 bases. The CDR3 loop spans 13 amino acids. The CDR3 bases are TGTGCCAGTAGTACTATACCACGTTACGAGCAGTACTTC. As protein: CASSTIPRYEQYF. Full variable domain (remainder filled in from reference TRBV19 and TRBJ2-7): DGGITQSPKYLFRKEGQNVTLSCEQNLNHDAMYWYRQDPGQGLRLIYYSQIVNDFQKGDIAEGYSVSREKKESFPLTVTSAQKNPTAFYLCASSTIPRYEQYFGPGTRLTVT.

This clone appeared once. The chain uses TRBV7-3 and TRBJ2-3; D tentatively fits TRBD1 or TRBD2 (6 bases each). There are 14 residues in the CDR3. Trimming removed 7 bases from V and 6 bases from J, with 17 bases in between. The V gene's germline CDR1 is SGHTA and CDR2 FQGTGA. The CDR3 DNA is TGTGCCAGCAATCCCCGGTGGGGGGCTGATACGCAGTATTTT. Translated, it gives CASNPRWGADTQYF.

V gene TRBV7-2 combines with J gene TRBJ2-7, with 10 bases identical to TRBD1. There are 16 residues in the CDR3. V was pared by 3 bases and J by 6 bases, with 11 bases of the junction left unmatched. Germline CDR1 reads SGHTA; CDR2 reads FQGNSA. The CDR3 reads CASSLQSGQGLGEQYF. CDR3 in DNA: TGTGCCAGCAGCTTGCAATCGGGACAGGGGTTGGGCGAGCAGTACTTC.

The genes are TRBV5-1 and TRBJ1-1, with unresolved D. V was shortened by 0 bases and J by 1 base, with 4 bases between the two germline ends. CDR3 length equals 13 residues. The germline V gene has CDR1 SGHRS and CDR2 YFSETQ. The CDR3 here is CASSLEQNTEAFF. In DNA form, the CDR3 reads TGCGCCAGCAGCTTGGAGCAGAACACTGAAGCTTTCTTT.

This chain joins TRBV30 and TRBJ1-3, with 8 bases that match TRBD1. The J segment lost 0 bases and the V segment lost 5 bases, leaving 3 bases of the junction unmatched. The V gene's germline CDR1 is GTSNPN and CDR2 SVGIG (reference sequence). This CDR3 has 14 amino acids. CDR3 nucleotides: TGTGCCTGGCAGGGGGCCCTCTCTGGAAACACCATATATTTT. Translation: CAWQGALSGNTIYF.

V is TRBV30 and J is TRBJ1-2; D is ambiguous. Deletions cut 3 bases from V and 8 bases from J, with 7 bases between. Germline values: CDR1 GTSNPN, CDR2 SVGIG (reference sequence). This CDR3 is 10 amino acids long. Here the CDR3 reads CAWRSEGYTF. In DNA, the CDR3 is TGTGCCTGGAGGTCTGAAGGCTACACCTTC.

The V and J genes are TRBV23-1 and TRBJ1-6; 7 bases match TRBD1. TRBV23-1 has ORF status, its function being uncertain. This CDR3 has 20 amino acids. V lost 5 bases and J lost 0; bases outside the gene matches: 16. The CDR3 nucleotides are TGCGCCAGCAGTGATAACTTGGGCAGGGGGATCAACTCCTATAATTCACCCCTCCACTTT. Translated: CASSDNLGRGINSYNSPLHF.

This rearrangement joins TRBV27 to TRBJ1-2; D may be TRBD1 (5 bases). The CDR3 loop spans 18 amino acids. CDR1 and CDR2 from the germline V gene are MNHEY and SMNVEV (reference sequence). V lost 6 bases and J lost 1, with 24 bases in between. DNA of the CDR3: TGTGCCAGCAGCGAAGGGAGGGGCAGGGCAGCGAATAACTATGGCTACACCTTC. Translation: CASSEGRGRAANNYGYTF.

This clone appeared once. The gene calls are TRBV4-1 and TRBJ2-7; no definite D call. The V end was cut by 1 base, the J end by 2 bases, with 12 bases between. CDR1 is MGHRA, CDR2 YSYEKL, per germline. This CDR3 region has 15 residues. The CDR3 region has the DNA TGCGCCAGCAGCCAAGGCCTTATCCCTCCCTACGAGCAGTACTTC. This gives the protein CASSQGLIPPYEQYF.

CDR3: CASSRLRALPTGELFF. Here the CDR3 DNA reads TGTGCCAGCAGCCGATTGCGGGCCCTACCCACCGGGGAGCTGTTTTTT. This chain joins TRBV7-6 and TRBJ2-2; perhaps TRBD2 as D (5 bases). The CDR3 sequence is 16 residues long. V gave up 5 bases and J gave up 4 bases, with 17 bases separating them. Germline V lookup: CDR1 SGHVS, CDR2 FNYEAQ.

The J gene is TRBJ1-4, the V gene TRBV5-1; 8 bases are a match to TRBD1. The CDR3 runs to 14 residues. The germline V gene encodes CDR1 SGHRS and CDR2 YFSETQ. V trimming: 2 bases; J trimming: 8 bases; junction bases outside the gene matches: 5. The CDR3 spells CASSFSGTGEKLFF. The CDR3 coding sequence is TGCGCCAGCAGCTTTTCCGGGACAGGCGAAAAACTGTTTTTT.

J is TRBJ1-2 and V is TRBV2; maybe TRBD1 (5 bases). From germline, CDR1 is SNHLY and CDR2 FYNNEI. This CDR3 has 15 amino acids. The ends were cut back, 6 bases at V and 2 bases at J, with 16 bases in the middle. CDR3 residues: CASRVIGATNYGYTF. The CDR3 nucleotides are TGTGCCAGCAGAGTGATTGGGGCGACCAACTATGGCTACACCTTC.

V and J are TRBV11-2 and TRBJ2-1, with 9 bases identical to TRBD2. The CDR3 has 13 amino acids. Germline V gene sequence: CDR1 SGHAT, CDR2 FQNNGV. Trimming took 4 bases from V and 9 from J; bases not matched to a gene: 4. CDR3 in DNA: TGTGCCAGCAGCTACAGAGCGGGGGGTGAGCAGTTCTTC. It translates to CASSYRAGGEQFF.

The chain joins TRBV7-8 to TRBJ2-7; D perhaps matches TRBD2 (7 bases). The CDR3 is made up of 16 amino acids. The V and J ends lost 1 base and 2 bases respectively, with 15 bases between them. Looked up from germline, CDR1 is SGHVS and CDR2 is FQNEAQ. The CDR3 DNA is TGTGCCAGCAGCTTAGTTGCGCGGGGGCTAACCTACGAGCAGTACTTC. Protein sequence: CASSLVARGLTYEQYF.

The chain uses TRBV4-3 and TRBJ1-3; TRBD1 matches 8 bases. Germline CDR1 is LGHNA and CDR2 is YSLEER. The CDR3 is made up of 15 amino acids. V lost 4 bases to trimming and J lost 2 bases; unmatched junction nucleotides: 4. The CDR3 spells CASSLDRGPGNTIYF. The CDR3 nucleotides read TGCGCCAGCAGCCTCGACAGGGGTCCTGGAAACACCATATATTTT.

The chain links TRBV7-8 to TRBJ1-2; 7 bases are shared with TRBD1. Germline CDR1 is SGHVS and CDR2 is FQNEAQ. This CDR3 has 17 amino acids. V lost 1 base to trimming and J lost 6 bases; unmatched junction nucleotides: 14. The CDR3 DNA reads as TGTGCCAGCAGCTTAGTGCGGGTGGGCAGGGGGAGGCATGGCTACACCTTC. Its translation: CASSLVRVGRGRHGYTF. Complete variable domain (other parts from reference TRBV7-8 and TRBJ1-2): GAGVSQSPRYKVAKRGQDVALRCDPISGHVSLFWYQQALGQGPEFLTYFQNEAQLDKSGLPSDRFFAERPEGSVSTLKIQRTQQEDSAVYLCASSLVRVGRGRHGYTFGSGTRLTVV.

The CDR3 DNA follows: TGCGCCAGCAGCCCGGAGCCCAGCCAAGGAAACACCATATATTTT. It specifies CASSPEPSQGNTIYF. The V gene is TRBV4-3, the J gene TRBJ1-3; D call uncertain. V shed 4 bases and J shed 4 bases, with 14 bases lying between them. This CDR3 region has 15 residues. Germline V lookup: CDR1 LGHNA, CDR2 YSLEER.

This chain links TRBV5-1 with TRBJ2-4; D possibly corresponds to TRBD1 (6 bases). This CDR3 is 15 amino acids long. Germline CDR1 is SGHRS and CDR2 is YFSETQ. V was trimmed by 6 bases and J by 3 bases, leaving 16 bases between them. CDR3: CASTLKQGSKNIQYF. CDR3 coding DNA: TGCGCCAGCACCCTAAAACAGGGTAGCAAAAACATTCAGTACTTC.

The rearrangement joins TRBV5-1 to TRBJ1-1; D is unresolved. Germline V gene sequence: CDR1 SGHRS, CDR2 YFSETQ. Trimming stripped 0 bases from V and 10 bases from J, with 10 bases between. The CDR3 is made up of 12 amino acids. CDR3 loop: CASSLAGEGAFF. In nucleotides, the CDR3 is TGCGCCAGCAGCTTGGCCGGGGAGGGAGCTTTCTTT.

The chain has TRBV9 and TRBJ1-5; a possible D gene is TRBD1 (5 bases). CDR1 and CDR2 from the germline V gene are SGDLS and YYNGEE. V was cut by 0 bases and J by 2 bases, with 12 bases left in between. The CDR3 is made up of 16 amino acids. The CDR3 here is CASSVEPGDRNQPQHF. In DNA, the CDR3 is TGTGCCAGCAGCGTAGAACCGGGGGACCGCAATCAGCCCCAGCATTTT.

The genes are TRBV7-9 and TRBJ1-5; D might be TRBD1 (6 bases). The CDR3 consists of 17 residues. Trimming stripped 4 bases from V and 4 bases from J, with 20 bases between. Germline CDR1 SEHNR, CDR2 FQNEAQ (reference sequence). The CDR3 bases are TGTGCCAGCAGCTATTCCTCGGCCGGGACACAAAATCAGCCCCAGCATTTT. Translated, it gives CASSYSSAGTQNQPQHF.

The genes are TRBV30 and TRBJ1-1; the match to TRBD1 covers 7 bases. Germline CDR1 GTSNPN, CDR2 SVGIG (reference sequence). The CDR3 totals 12 residues. CDR3 bases: TGTGTCGGGTGGTGGAGGGGGCCTGAAGCTTTCTTT. It translates to CVGWWRGPEAFF.

The table lists this clone with a few counts. The rearrangement uses TRBV7-9 and TRBJ2-7; D possibly matches TRBD1 or TRBD2 (6 bases each). Per the germline V gene, CDR1 is SEHNR and CDR2 is FQNEAQ (reference sequence). CDR3 size: 15 residues. Trimming pared 6 bases from V and 7 bases from J, leaving 22 bases between. The CDR3: CASRPSEEGVGEQYF. Here the CDR3 DNA reads TGTGCCAGCAGACCGAGCGAGGAGGGGGTTGGGGAGCAGTACTTC.

The chain is built from TRBV4-1 and TRBJ2-1; no definite D call. V was clipped by 1 base and J by 4 bases, with 8 bases between them. Per the germline V gene, CDR1 is MGHRA and CDR2 is YSYEKL. The CDR3 extends over 14 amino acids. The CDR3: CASSQVHGYNEQFF. CDR3 sequence (DNA): TGCGCCAGCAGCCAAGTACACGGATACAATGAGCAGTTCTTC.